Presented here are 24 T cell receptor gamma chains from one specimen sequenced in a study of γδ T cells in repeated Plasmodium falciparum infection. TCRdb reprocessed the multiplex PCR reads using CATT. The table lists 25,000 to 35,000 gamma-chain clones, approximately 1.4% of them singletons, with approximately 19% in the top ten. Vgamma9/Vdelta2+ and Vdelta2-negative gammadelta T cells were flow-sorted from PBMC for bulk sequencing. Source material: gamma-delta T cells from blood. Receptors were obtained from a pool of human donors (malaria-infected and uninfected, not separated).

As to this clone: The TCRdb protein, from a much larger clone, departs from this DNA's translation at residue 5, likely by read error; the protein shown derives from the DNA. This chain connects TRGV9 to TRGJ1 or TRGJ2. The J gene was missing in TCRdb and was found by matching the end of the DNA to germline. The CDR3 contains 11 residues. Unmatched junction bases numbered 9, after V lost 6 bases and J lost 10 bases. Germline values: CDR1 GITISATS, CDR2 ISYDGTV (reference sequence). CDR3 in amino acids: CALWKIPKKLF. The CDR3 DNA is TGTGCCTTGTGGAAGATCCCAAAGAAACTCTTT.

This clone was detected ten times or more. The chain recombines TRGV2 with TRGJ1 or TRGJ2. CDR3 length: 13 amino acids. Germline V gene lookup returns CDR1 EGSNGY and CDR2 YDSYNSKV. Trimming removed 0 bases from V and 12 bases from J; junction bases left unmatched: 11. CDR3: CATWDGPRRRKLF. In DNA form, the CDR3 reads TGTGCCACCTGGGACGGGCCTCGGAGACGGAAACTCTTT.

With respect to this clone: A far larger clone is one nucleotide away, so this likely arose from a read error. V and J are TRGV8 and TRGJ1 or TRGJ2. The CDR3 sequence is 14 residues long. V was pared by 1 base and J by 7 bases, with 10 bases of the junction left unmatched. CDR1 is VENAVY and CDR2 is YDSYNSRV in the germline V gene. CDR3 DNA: TGTGCCACCTGGGATAGCCCACTCTGGTATAAGAAACTCTTT. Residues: CATWDSPLWYKKLF.

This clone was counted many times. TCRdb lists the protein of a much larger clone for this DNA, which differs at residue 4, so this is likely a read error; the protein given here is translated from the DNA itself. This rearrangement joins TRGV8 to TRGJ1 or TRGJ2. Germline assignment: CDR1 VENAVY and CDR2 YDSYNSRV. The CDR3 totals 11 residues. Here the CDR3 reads CATRDRHEKLF. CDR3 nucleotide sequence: TGTGCCACCCGGGATAGGCACGAGAAACTCTTT.

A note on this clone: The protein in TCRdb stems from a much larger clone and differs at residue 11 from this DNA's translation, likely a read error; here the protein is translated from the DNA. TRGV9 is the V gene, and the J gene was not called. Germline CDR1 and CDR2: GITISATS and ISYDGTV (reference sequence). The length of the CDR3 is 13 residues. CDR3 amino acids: CALWEAPHYKELF. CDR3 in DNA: TGTGCCTTGTGGGAGGCTCCCCATTATAAGGAACTCTTT.

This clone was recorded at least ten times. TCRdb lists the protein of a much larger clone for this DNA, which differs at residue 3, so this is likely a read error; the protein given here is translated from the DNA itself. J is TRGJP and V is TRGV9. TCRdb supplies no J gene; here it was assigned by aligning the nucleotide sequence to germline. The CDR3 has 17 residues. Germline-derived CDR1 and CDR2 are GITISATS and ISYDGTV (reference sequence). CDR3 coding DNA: TGTGCCTCGTGGGAGGTGGTATCCGAGTTGGGCAAAAAAATCAAGGTATTT. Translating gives CASWEVVSELGKKIKVF.

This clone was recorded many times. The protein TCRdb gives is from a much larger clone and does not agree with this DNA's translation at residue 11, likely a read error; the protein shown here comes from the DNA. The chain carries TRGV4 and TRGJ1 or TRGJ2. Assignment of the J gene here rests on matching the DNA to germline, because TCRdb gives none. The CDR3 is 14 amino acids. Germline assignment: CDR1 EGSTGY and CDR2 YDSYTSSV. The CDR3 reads CATWDGSSYYEKLF. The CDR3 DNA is TGTGCCACCTGGGATGGGTCCTCTTATTATGAGAAACTCTTT.

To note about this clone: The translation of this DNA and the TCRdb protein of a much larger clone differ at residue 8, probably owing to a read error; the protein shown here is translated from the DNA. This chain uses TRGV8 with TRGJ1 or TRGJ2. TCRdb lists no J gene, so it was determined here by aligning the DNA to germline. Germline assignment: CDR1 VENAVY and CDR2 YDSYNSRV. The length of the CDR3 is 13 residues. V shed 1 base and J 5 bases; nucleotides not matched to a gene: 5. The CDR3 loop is CATWDSEHYKKLF. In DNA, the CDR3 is TGTGCCACCTGGGATAGTGAACATTATAAGAAACTCTTT.

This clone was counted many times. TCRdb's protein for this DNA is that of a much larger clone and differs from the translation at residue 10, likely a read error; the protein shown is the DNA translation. CDR3 sequence: CALWEPKTYCKKLF. CDR3 sequence (DNA): TGTGCCTTGTGGGAGCCGAAGACTTATTGTAAGAAACTCTTT. V gene TRGV9 combines with J gene TRGJ1 or TRGJ2. The CDR3 is made up of 14 amino acids. Germline CDR1 reads GITISATS; CDR2 reads ISYDGTV (reference sequence).

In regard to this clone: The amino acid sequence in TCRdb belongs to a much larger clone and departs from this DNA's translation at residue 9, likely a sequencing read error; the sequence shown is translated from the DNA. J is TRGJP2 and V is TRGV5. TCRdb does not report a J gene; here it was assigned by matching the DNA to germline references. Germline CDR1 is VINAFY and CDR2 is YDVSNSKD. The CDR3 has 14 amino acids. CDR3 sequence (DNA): TGTGCCACCTGGGACGGACCTAGTGAGTGGATCAAGACGTTT. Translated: CATWDGPSEWIKTF.

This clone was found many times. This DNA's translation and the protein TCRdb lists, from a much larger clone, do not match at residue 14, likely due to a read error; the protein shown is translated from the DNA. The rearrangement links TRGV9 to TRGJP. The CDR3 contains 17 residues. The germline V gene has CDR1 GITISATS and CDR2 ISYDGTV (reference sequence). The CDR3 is CALWEVQGGLGKKVKVF. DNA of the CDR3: TGTGCCTTGTGGGAGGTGCAAGGGGGGTTGGGCAAAAAAGTCAAGGTATTT.

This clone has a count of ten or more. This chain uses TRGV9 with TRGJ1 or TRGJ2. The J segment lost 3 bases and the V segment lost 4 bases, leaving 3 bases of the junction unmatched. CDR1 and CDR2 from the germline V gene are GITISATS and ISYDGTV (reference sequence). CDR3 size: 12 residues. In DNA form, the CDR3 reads TGTGCCTTGTGGGACCTTTATTATAAGAAACTCTTT. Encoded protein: CALWDLYYKKLF.

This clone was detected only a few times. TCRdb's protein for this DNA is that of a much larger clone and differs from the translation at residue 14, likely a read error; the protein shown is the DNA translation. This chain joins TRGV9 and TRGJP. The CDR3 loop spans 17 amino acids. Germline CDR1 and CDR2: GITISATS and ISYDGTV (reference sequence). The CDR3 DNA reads TGTGCCTTGTGGGAGGCGTTTCAAGAGTTGGGCAAAAAAGTCAAGGTATTT. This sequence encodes CALWEAFQELGKKVKVF.

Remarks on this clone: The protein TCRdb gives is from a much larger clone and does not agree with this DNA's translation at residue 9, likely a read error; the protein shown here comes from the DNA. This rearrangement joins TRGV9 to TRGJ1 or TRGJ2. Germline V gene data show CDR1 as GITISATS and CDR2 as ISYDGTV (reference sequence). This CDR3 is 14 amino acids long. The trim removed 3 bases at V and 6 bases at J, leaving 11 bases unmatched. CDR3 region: CALWEPEDCYKKLF. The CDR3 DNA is TGTGCCTTGTGGGAGCCGGAGGATTGTTATAAGAAACTCTTT.

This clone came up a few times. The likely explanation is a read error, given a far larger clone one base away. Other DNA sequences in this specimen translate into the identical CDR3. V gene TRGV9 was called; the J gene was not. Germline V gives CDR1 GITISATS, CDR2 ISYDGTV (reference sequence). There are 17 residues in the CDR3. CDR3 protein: CALWEVDFRPNYYKKLF. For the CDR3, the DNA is TGTGCCTTGTGGGAGGTGGACTTCAGACCGAATTATTATAAGAAACTCTTC.

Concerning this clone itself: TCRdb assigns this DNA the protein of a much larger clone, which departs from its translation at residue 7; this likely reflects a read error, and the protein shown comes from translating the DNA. The CDR3 DNA reads TGTGCCACCTGGGATGGAGCGGCCCTTTCGAATTATTATAAGAAACTCTTT. Translating gives CATWDGAALSNYYKKLF. J is TRGJ1 or TRGJ2 and V is TRGV4. The J gene, left out of TCRdb, was set here by checking the DNA against germline. Germline lookup yields CDR1 EGSTGY and CDR2 YDSYTSSV. J lost 0 bases, V lost 1 base, and 12 bases had no gene match. The CDR3 extends over 17 amino acids.

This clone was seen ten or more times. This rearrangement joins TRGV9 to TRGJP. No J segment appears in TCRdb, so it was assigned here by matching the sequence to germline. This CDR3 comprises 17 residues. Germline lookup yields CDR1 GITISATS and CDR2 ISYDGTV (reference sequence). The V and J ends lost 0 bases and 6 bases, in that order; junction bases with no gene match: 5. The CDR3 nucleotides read TGTGCCTTGTGGGAGGTGAGCGTAGAGTTGGGCAAAAAAATCAAGGTATTT. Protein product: CALWEVSVELGKKIKVF.

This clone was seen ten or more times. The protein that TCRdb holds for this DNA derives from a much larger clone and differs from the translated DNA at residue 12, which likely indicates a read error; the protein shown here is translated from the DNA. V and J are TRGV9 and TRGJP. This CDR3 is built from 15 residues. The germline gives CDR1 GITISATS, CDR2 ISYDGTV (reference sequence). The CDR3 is CALWEDRLGKKVKVF. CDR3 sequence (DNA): TGTGCCTTGTGGGAGGATCGGTTGGGCAAAAAAGTCAAGGTATTT.

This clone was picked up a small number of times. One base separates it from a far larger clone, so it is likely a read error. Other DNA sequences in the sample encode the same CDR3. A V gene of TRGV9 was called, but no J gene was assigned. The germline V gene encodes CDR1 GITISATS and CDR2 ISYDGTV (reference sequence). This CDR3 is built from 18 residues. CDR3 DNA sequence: TGTGCCTTGTGGGAGGTGCGAGGACAAGAGTTGGGCAAAAAAATCAAGGTATTC. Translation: CALWEVRGQELGKKIKVF.

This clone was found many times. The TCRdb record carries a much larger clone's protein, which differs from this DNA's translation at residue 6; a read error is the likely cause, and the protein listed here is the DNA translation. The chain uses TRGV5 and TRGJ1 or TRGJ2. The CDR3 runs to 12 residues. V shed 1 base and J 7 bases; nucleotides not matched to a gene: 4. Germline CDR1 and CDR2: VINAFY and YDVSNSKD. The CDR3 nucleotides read TGTGCCACCTGGGACAGCGTCTATAAGAAACTCTTT. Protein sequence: CATWDSVYKKLF.

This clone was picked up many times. CDR3 amino acids: CALWDPRGLGKKIKVF. For the CDR3, the DNA is TGTGCCTTGTGGGACCCGAGGGGGTTGGGCAAAAAAATCAAGGTATTT. The chain has TRGV9 and TRGJP. Germline trimming cut 4 bases from V and 9 bases from J; bases unmatched to any gene: 9. The CDR3 is 16 amino acids. The germline V gene has CDR1 GITISATS and CDR2 ISYDGTV (reference sequence).

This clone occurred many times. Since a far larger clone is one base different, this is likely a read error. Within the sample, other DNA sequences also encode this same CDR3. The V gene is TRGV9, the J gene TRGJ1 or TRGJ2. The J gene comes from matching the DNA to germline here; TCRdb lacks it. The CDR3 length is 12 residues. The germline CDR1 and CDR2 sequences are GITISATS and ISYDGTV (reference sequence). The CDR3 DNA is TGTGCCCTGTGGGAGAGTTTTTATAAGAAACTCTTT. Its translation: CALWESFYKKLF.

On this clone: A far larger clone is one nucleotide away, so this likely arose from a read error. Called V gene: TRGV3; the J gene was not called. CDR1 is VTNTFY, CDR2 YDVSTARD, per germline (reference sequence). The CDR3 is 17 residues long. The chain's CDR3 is CATWDRSEGMGDWIKTF. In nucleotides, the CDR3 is TGTGCCACCTGGGACAGGAGTGAGGGTATGGGTGATTGGATCAAGACGTTC.

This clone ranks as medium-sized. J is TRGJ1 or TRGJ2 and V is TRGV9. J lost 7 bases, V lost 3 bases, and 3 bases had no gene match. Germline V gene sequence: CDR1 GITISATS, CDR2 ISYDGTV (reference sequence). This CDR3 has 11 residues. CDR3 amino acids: CALWERYKKLF. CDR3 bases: TGTGCCTTGTGGGAGAGGTATAAGAAACTCTTT.